Below are 28 T cell receptor beta chains sequenced from a single sample in a study of blood T cell repertoires in COVID-19. The table came from immunoSEQ multiplex PCR; TCRdb's copy has only in-frame clones and leaves some out. The sample has tens of thousands of clones, 85% to 90% seen once. Sequencing was performed on peripheral blood. The receptor set was obtained from a human donor in a cohort sampled during active COVID-19.

The chain uses TRBV18 and TRBJ1-3; perhaps TRBD1 as D (5 bases). Germline assignment: CDR1 KGHSH and CDR2 LQKENI. V lost 4 bases and J 2 bases, leaving 12 bases between the germline ends. This CDR3 is built from 15 residues. As DNA, the CDR3 is TGTGCCAGCTCACTACTTCAGGGTACTGGAAACACCATATATTTT. This encodes CASSLLQGTGNTIYF.

The chain links TRBV27 to TRBJ1-1; 8 bases line up with TRBD1. This CDR3 has 16 amino acids. Germline V lookup: CDR1 MNHEY, CDR2 SMNVEV (reference sequence). Unmatched junction bases numbered 17, after V lost 6 bases and J lost 8 bases. The CDR3 sequence: CASSPLPTGVITEAFF. As DNA, the CDR3 is TGTGCCAGCAGCCCCCTCCCGACAGGGGTGATAACGGAAGCTTTCTTT.

V usage is TRBV7-9 and J usage is TRBJ1-1; 8 nucleotides agree with TRBD1. Per germline, CDR1 SEHNR and CDR2 FQNEAQ (reference sequence). The CDR3 totals 15 residues. V lost 1 base and J lost 5; bases outside the gene matches: 6. In DNA form, the CDR3 reads TGTGCCAGCAGCTTAGGAGGACAGGGAAGGACTGAAGCTTTCTTT. Protein product: CASSLGGQGRTEAFF.

The chain joins TRBV2 to TRBJ2-5; 7 bases match TRBD1. Germline V gives CDR1 SNHLY, CDR2 FYNNEI. This CDR3 region has 14 residues. Losses at the gene ends were 6 bases for V and 5 bases for J; bases not matched to a gene: 9. CDR3 residues: CASRPLTGLETQYF. In DNA form, the CDR3 reads TGTGCCAGCAGGCCTCTGACAGGGTTGGAGACCCAGTACTTC.

CDR3 in amino acids: CASSLGQGINQPQHF. The CDR3 region has the DNA TGTGCCAGCAGCCTCGGACAGGGCATCAATCAGCCCCAGCATTTT. V and J are TRBV28 and TRBJ1-5; TRBD1 matches 8 bases. The germline CDR1 and CDR2 sequences are MDHEN and SYDVKM. The CDR3 sequence is 15 residues long. V shed 6 bases, J shed 3 bases, and the junction held 7 bases outside the gene matches.

The chain recombines TRBV29-1 with TRBJ2-1; no firm D call. Trimming shortened V by 4 bases and J by 2 bases, and 9 bases separated the two germline ends. The CDR3 spans 13 residues. CDR1 and CDR2 from the germline V gene are SQVTM and ANQGSEA. The CDR3 nucleotides read TGCAGCGTTGTCTCAGGTACCTACAATGAGCAGTTCTTC. It codes for CSVVSGTYNEQFF.

The chain is built from TRBV9 and TRBJ2-7; 7 nucleotides agree with TRBD1. V dropped 0 bases and J dropped 3; count of bases not matched to a gene: 3. The germline V gene encodes CDR1 SGDLS and CDR2 YYNGEE. CDR3 length equals 14 residues. The CDR3 coding sequence is TGTGCCAGCAGCGTAGGACAGGGAAACTACGAGCAGTACTTC. Translated, it gives CASSVGQGNYEQYF.

V gene TRBV19 combines with J gene TRBJ2-7; 14 positions agree with TRBD2. Germline-derived CDR1 and CDR2 are LNHDA and SQIVND (reference sequence). This CDR3 region has 15 residues. V lost 6 bases and J lost 5; bases outside the gene matches: 6. As DNA, the CDR3 is TGTGCCAGTAGGACTAGCGGGAGGGCCGGGAACGAGCAGTACTTC. This translates into CASRTSGRAGNEQYF.

This clone has only one observation. The chain recombines TRBV5-3 with TRBJ2-3; TRBD2 is a possible D gene (6 bases). TRBV5-3 is marked as an open reading frame, function uncertain. The length of the CDR3 is 13 residues. V was shortened by 4 bases and J by 3 bases, with 9 bases between the two germline ends. The CDR3 nucleotides read TGTGCCAGAAGCGCAGGGAGGACAGATACGCAGTATTTT. Protein product: CARSAGRTDTQYF.

This chain joins TRBV27 and TRBJ2-2; the D gene is possibly TRBD2 (5 bases). The CDR3 covers 15 residues. Between the trimmed V and J ends, which lost 2 bases and 1 base, there was a span of 8 bases. CDR1 is MNHEY and CDR2 is SMNVEV in the germline V gene (reference sequence). This chain's CDR3 is CASSLGSLNTGELFF. For the CDR3, the DNA is TGTGCCAGCAGTTTAGGGAGCTTGAACACCGGGGAGCTGTTTTTT.

This clone was observed a handful of times. The V and J genes are TRBV19 and TRBJ2-7; TRBD2 is a possible D gene (5 bases). Trimming shortened V by 5 bases and J by 9 bases, and 14 bases separated the two germline ends. Germline V gives CDR1 LNHDA, CDR2 SQIVND (reference sequence). The CDR3 covers 12 residues. The CDR3 loop reads CASSSGFEGQYF. The CDR3 coding sequence is TGTGCCAGTAGTTCGGGGTTTGAGGGGCAGTACTTC.

This clone occurred a few times. V gene TRBV20-1 combines with J gene TRBJ2-2, with 11 bases lining up with TRBD2. Germline V CDR1 and CDR2: DFQATT, SNEGSKA (reference sequence). V dropped 3 bases and J dropped 7; count of bases not matched to a gene: 4. The length of the CDR3 is 14 residues. CDR3 sequence: CSASTSGGSGELFF. The CDR3 region has the DNA TGCAGTGCTAGTACTAGCGGGGGAAGCGGGGAGCTGTTTTTT.

The rearrangement joins TRBV4-2 to TRBJ1-2, with 9 bases matching TRBD1. V lost 1 base and J lost 6; bases outside the gene matches: 3. The germline CDR1 and CDR2 sequences are LGHNA and YNFKEQ. CDR3 size: 14 residues. In DNA form, the CDR3 reads TGTGCCAGCAGCCAAGGACAGGGGGGGAATGGCTACACCTTC. Protein product: CASSQGQGGNGYTF.

This clone was seen just once. This chain links TRBV4-3 with TRBJ2-1; D call uncertain. V lost 4 bases to trimming and J lost 7 bases, with 14 bases between them. This CDR3 comprises 14 residues. Germline CDR1 is LGHNA and CDR2 is YSLEER. In DNA form, the CDR3 reads TGCGCCAGCAGCCCCACCGGGTCTGGGAATGAGCAGTTCTTC. It codes for CASSPTGSGNEQFF.

The V call is TRBV7-6, the J call TRBJ2-1; TRBD2 aligns across 8 bases. The germline gives CDR1 SGHVS, CDR2 FNYEAQ. Unmatched junction bases numbered 6, after V lost 5 bases and J lost 6 bases. The CDR3 is 14 residues long. The CDR3 region is CASSPRTSSNEQFF. The CDR3 nucleotides are TGTGCCAGCAGCCCAAGGACTAGCTCCAATGAGCAGTTCTTC.

The chain uses TRBV28 and TRBJ2-7, with a tentative D call TRBD1 (6 bases). Germline assignment: CDR1 MDHEN and CDR2 SYDVKM. V gave up 4 bases and J gave up 6 bases, with 16 bases separating them. The CDR3 is 14 amino acids. CDR3: CASSSPGQGLEQYF. In nucleotides, the CDR3 is TGTGCCAGCAGTTCGCCCGGGCAGGGGCTCGAGCAGTACTTC.

The chain recombines TRBV27 with TRBJ1-5; no definite D call. The V and J ends lost 5 bases and 2 bases respectively, with 10 bases between them. Germline CDR1 MNHEY, CDR2 SMNVEV (reference sequence). This CDR3 has 14 amino acids. In DNA form, the CDR3 reads TGTGCCAGCAGTCCCCTCCGGGGCAATCAGCCCCAGCATTTT. It is translated as CASSPLRGNQPQHF.

This chain uses TRBV18 with TRBJ2-3; D is undetermined. V was shortened by 5 bases and J by 1 base, with 4 bases between the two germline ends. This CDR3 has 12 residues. Germline lookup yields CDR1 KGHSH and CDR2 LQKENI. This chain's CDR3 is CASSIGTDTQYF. The DNA of the CDR3 is TGTGCCAGCTCAATAGGCACAGATACGCAGTATTTT.

The chain combines TRBV20-1 with TRBJ2-5, with 7 bases lining up with TRBD2. The CDR3 length is 15 residues. The V segment lost 3 bases and the J segment 9 bases; nucleotides outside the gene matches: 16. Looked up from germline, CDR1 is DFQATT and CDR2 is SNEGSKA (reference sequence). CDR3 coding DNA: TGCAGTGCTAGTCATCGTTTCGGGGGGTCCGCGGCCCAGTACTTC. It encodes CSASHRFGGSAAQYF.

The gene calls are TRBV4-3 and TRBJ2-1, with a weak D call TRBD2 (6 bases). The germline V gene has CDR1 LGHNA and CDR2 YSLEER. V was trimmed by 4 bases and J by 12 bases, leaving 16 bases between them. The CDR3 loop spans 13 amino acids. In DNA form, the CDR3 reads TGCGCCAGCAGCCTCCGGGAGACCCAGATGCAGTTCTTC. It specifies CASSLRETQMQFF.

This chain uses TRBV5-4 with TRBJ1-4; the match to TRBD1 covers 10 bases. The trim removed 3 bases at V and 6 bases at J, leaving 2 bases unmatched. Germline V gene sequence: CDR1 SGHNT, CDR2 YYREEE (reference sequence). This CDR3 is 14 amino acids long. Here the CDR3 DNA reads TGTGCCAGCAGCTCCGGGACAGGGGATGAAAAACTGTTTTTT. It yields the protein CASSSGTGDEKLFF.

V and J are TRBV5-1 and TRBJ2-2; D is unclear. Trimming stripped 2 bases from V and 3 bases from J, with 8 bases between. This CDR3 is 14 amino acids long. The germline V gene has CDR1 SGHRS and CDR2 YFSETQ. The CDR3 is CASSFAPDTGELFF. In DNA, the CDR3 is TGCGCCAGCAGCTTCGCTCCGGACACCGGGGAGCTGTTTTTT.

In nucleotides, the CDR3 is TGTGCCAGCAGTGGACAGGGCGGCGGGGAGCTGTTTTTT. Translation: CASSGQGGGELFF. The chain joins TRBV2 to TRBJ2-2; TRBD1 matches 7 bases. This CDR3 contains 13 residues. CDR1 is SNHLY and CDR2 is FYNNEI in the germline V gene. V lost 4 bases and J lost 7; bases outside the gene matches: 3.

The chain carries TRBV4-3 and TRBJ1-1; D remains unclear. CDR1 is LGHNA, CDR2 YSLEER, per germline. The CDR3 has 15 residues. With 0 bases removed from V and 1 base from J, the gap between germline ends came to 9 bases. CDR3 protein: CASSQEPSGNTEAFF. The CDR3 nucleotides read TGCGCCAGCAGCCAAGAACCTTCCGGGAACACTGAAGCTTTCTTT.

V and J are TRBV5-1 and TRBJ2-1; a possible D gene is TRBD2 (6 bases). V dropped 3 bases and J dropped 0 bases, with 13 bases sitting between them. Germline CDR1 and CDR2: SGHRS and YFSETQ. The length of the CDR3 is 16 residues. For the CDR3, the DNA is TGCGCCAGCAGCTCAACTAGCTTAGGCTCCTACAATGAGCAGTTCTTC. It specifies CASSSTSLGSYNEQFF.

The sample holds one count of this clone. V and J are TRBV7-9 and TRBJ2-5; TRBD2 matches at 9 bases. The CDR3 is 16 amino acids. Germline CDR1 and CDR2: SEHNR and FQNEAQ (reference sequence). The ends lost 3 bases at V and 1 base at J; junction bases unmatched: 6. The CDR3 nucleotides are TGTGCCAGCAGCTTGTGGAGCGGGGGGACCCAAGAGACCCAGTACTTC. It yields the protein CASSLWSGGTQETQYF. Complete variable domain (other parts from reference TRBV7-9 and TRBJ2-5): DTGVSQNPRHKITKRGQNVTFRCDPISEHNRLYWYRQTLGQGPEFLTYFQNEAQLEKSRLLSDRFSAERPKGSFSTLEIQRTEQGDSAMYLCASSLWSGGTQETQYFGPGTRLLVL.

This sequence joins TRBV7-2 and TRBJ2-5; D not resolved. Germline CDR1 and CDR2: SGHTA and FQGNSA. Trimming cost V 1 base and J 2 bases, with 8 bases left between them. CDR3 length: 14 residues. CDR3 sequence (DNA): TGTGCCAGCAGCTTAGGGATAGCACAAGAGACCCAGTACTTC. Residues: CASSLGIAQETQYF. Looking up the rest from reference TRBV7-2 and TRBJ2-5 gives the full variable domain: GAGVSQSPSNKVTEKGKDVELRCDPISGHTALYWYRQSLGQGLEFLIYFQGNSAPDKSGLPSDRFSAERTGGSVSTLTIQRTQQEDSAVYLCASSLGIAQETQYFGPGTRLLVL.

This rearrangement joins TRBV7-2 to TRBJ1-4, with 9 bases aligning to TRBD1. Germline-derived CDR1 and CDR2 are SGHTA and FQGNSA. V lost 8 bases and J lost 6; bases outside the gene matches: 7. There are 14 residues in the CDR3. The CDR3 is CASGKQGAHEKLFF. CDR3 nucleotide sequence: TGTGCCAGCGGTAAACAGGGGGCCCATGAAAAACTGTTTTTT.